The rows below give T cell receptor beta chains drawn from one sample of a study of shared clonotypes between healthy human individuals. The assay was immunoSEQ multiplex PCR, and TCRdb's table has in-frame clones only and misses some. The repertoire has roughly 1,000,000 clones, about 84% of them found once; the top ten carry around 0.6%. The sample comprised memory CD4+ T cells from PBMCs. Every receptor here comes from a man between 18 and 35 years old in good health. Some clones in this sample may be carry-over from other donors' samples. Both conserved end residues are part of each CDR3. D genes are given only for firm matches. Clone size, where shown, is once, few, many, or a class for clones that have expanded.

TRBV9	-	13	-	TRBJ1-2	CASSPGTDYGYTF	TGTGCCAGCAGCCCCGGGACGGACTATGGCTACACCTTC
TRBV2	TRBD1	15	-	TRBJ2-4	CASRRQGLAKNIQYF	TGTGCCAGCAGACGACAGGGCTTAGCCAAAAACATTCAGTACTTC
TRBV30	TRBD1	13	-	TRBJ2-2	CAWYPQGTGELFF	TGTGCCTGGTATCCACAGGGGACCGGGGAGCTGTTTTTT
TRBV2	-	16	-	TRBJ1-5	CASSEEGGWNHQPQHF	TGTGCCAGCAGTGAAGAGGGGGGTTGGAATCATCAGCCCCAGCATTTT
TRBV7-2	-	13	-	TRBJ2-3	CASSFSGTDTQYF	TGTGCCAGCAGCTTTTCCGGCACAGATACGCAGTATTTT
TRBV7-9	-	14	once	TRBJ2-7	CASSPGQGGYEQYF	TGTGCCAGCAGCCCGGGACAAGGGGGATACGAGCAGTACTTC
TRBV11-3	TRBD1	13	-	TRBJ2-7	CASSQTGGHEQYF	TGTGCCAGCAGCCAGACAGGGGGCCACGAGCAGTACTTC
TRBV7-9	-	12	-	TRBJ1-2	CASSPETYGYTF	TGTGCCAGCAGCCCCGAAACCTATGGCTACACCTTC
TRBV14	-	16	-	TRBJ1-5	CASSQLGGRSNQPQHF	TGTGCCAGCAGCCAGTTAGGGGGGAGAAGCAATCAGCCCCAGCATTTT
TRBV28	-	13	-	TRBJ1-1	CASTIPLKAEAFF	TGTGCCAGCACCATCCCCCTGAAGGCTGAAGCTTTCTTT
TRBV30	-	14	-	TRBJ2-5	CAWSGGGTRETQYF	TGTGCCTGGAGTGGAGGGGGGACAAGAGAGACCCAGTACTTC
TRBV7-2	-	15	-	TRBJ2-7	CASSPSRLSLYEQYF	TGTGCCAGCAGCCCTTCTCGCCTAAGCCTCTACGAGCAGTACTTC
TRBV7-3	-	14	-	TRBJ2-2	CASSYQPNTGELFF	TGTGCCAGCAGCTACCAACCGAACACCGGGGAGCTGTTTTTT
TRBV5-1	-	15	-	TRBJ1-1	CASSLVEGSDTEAFF	TGCGCCAGCAGCTTGGTCGAGGGGAGTGACACTGAAGCTTTCTTT
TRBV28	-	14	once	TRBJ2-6	CASSFRSGANVLTF	TGTGCCAGCAGTTTTAGGTCTGGGGCCAACGTCCTGACTTTC
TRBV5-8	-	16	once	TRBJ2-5	CASSFGYNRGQETQYF	TGTGCCAGCAGCTTCGGGTACAACCGGGGACAAGAGACCCAGTACTTC
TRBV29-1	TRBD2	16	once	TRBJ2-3	CSTGTSGRARTDTQYF	TGCAGCACAGGGACTAGCGGGAGGGCCCGCACAGATACGCAGTATTTT
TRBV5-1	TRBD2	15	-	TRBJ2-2	CASSEGTSPTGELFF	TGCGCCAGCAGCGAAGGGACTAGCCCTACCGGGGAGCTGTTTTTT
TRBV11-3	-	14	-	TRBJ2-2	CASSGTLNTGELFF	TGTGCCAGCAGCGGGACCCTTAACACCGGGGAGCTGTTTTTT
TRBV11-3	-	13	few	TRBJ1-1	CASSLSEYTEAFF	TGTGCCAGCAGCTTGAGTGAATACACTGAAGCTTTCTTT
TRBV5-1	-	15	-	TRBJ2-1	CASSPISAPRNEQFF	TGCGCCAGCAGCCCGATTAGCGCTCCGAGGAATGAGCAGTTCTTC
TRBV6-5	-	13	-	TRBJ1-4	CASSRSGGEKLFF	TGTGCCAGCAGTCGGTCGGGCGGCGAAAAACTGTTTTTT